This is a list of T cell receptor beta chains from one sample in a study of T cells in Graves' hyperthyroidism and ophthalmopathy. TCRdb re-derived calls from the multiplex PCR reads in MiXCR, one entry per CDR3 protein. The sample has hundreds of thousands of distinct CDR3 sequences, 14% to 15% seen once; the top ten hold less than 15%. Material: blood. Receptors originate from a man between 18 and 29 years old with Graves' ophthalmopathy. The conserved cysteine and the conserved F or W are not part of the CDR3 here.

length	V	J	CDR3
14	TRBV24-1	TRBJ2-3	ATSDTTGPTRDTQY
12	TRBV10-2	TRBJ2-3	ASRVMGTADTQY
10	TRBV6-5	TRBJ2-7	ASSYQDYQQY
11	TRBV29-1	TRBJ1-3	SVRGGSGNTIY
13	TRBV4-2	TRBJ2-1	ASSHSGGAYNEQF
10	TRBV15	TRBJ2-7	ATSTTDYEQY
13	TRBV19	TRBJ2-1	ASRFGSGSTYEQF
14	TRBV5-1	TRBJ2-7	ASSLGAPGLTLEQY
14	TRBV18	TRBJ2-3	ASSPLTDYYTDTQY
13	TRBV7-6	TRBJ2-1	ASSEGWEGRNEQF
11	TRBV2	TRBJ2-7	ASSFDSAREQY
12	TRBV14	TRBJ1-1	ASSHGKGDTEAF
14	TRBV9	TRBJ2-5	ASSVMASGGQETQY
16	TRBV2	TRBJ2-1	ASRRLAGANPNYNEQF
10	TRBV7-9	TRBJ2-1	ACYQGVGEQF
11	TRBV10-1	TRBJ2-1	ASSVGLGNEQF
15	TRBV30	TRBJ2-2	AWSVIAVLLNTGELF
11	TRBV2	TRBJ1-6	ASSETPNSPLH
11	TRBV10-3	TRBJ1-1	AISESARAGAF
11	TRBV12-3/TRBV12-4	TRBJ1-2	ASSRGPTNGYT
13	TRBV5-8	TRBJ2-2	ASSFVSGRTGELF
14	TRBV5-1	TRBJ2-7	ASSLGQVFVPYEQY
12	TRBV20-1	TRBJ2-5	SARDGALSETQY
14	TRBV13	TRBJ2-2	ASSARDRTLTGELF
13	TRBV18	TRBJ2-5	ASAKLGTSEETQY
16	TRBV4-1	TRBJ2-2	ASSQEGRRGGRAGELF
12	TRBV10-3	TRBJ1-1	AITAGQRNTEAF
13	TRBV6-4	TRBJ2-1	ASSELAAPYNEQF
11	TRBV27	TRBJ2-2	ASSPRFGRELF
11	TRBV20-1	TRBJ1-1	SVRGAEVFEAF
14	TRBV7-8	TRBJ2-3	ASSLKGGQSTDTQY
13	TRBV27	TRBJ2-5	ASSFGTTGEETQY
13	TRBV13	TRBJ1-4	ASSPGQAVNEKLF
13	TRBV24-1	TRBJ1-4	ATSTGQEQNEKLF
12	TRBV11-2	TRBJ1-2	ASSYAGEQLGYT
15	TRBV18	TRBJ1-5	ASSPPGDRGSSQPQH
13	TRBV11-2	TRBJ2-7	ASSLIRGLGFEQY
10	TRBV5-8	TRBJ1-6	ASSLLISPLH
12	TRBV11-2	TRBJ2-1	ASSLDRDYNEQF
13	TRBV19	TRBJ1-1	ASSSTGGAYTEAF
9	TRBV10-3	TRBJ2-1	AISEINEQF
14	TRBV3-1	TRBJ2-7	ASSQVGRRLVYEQY
10	TRBV5-6	TRBJ2-1	ASSPGQYEQF
11	TRBV19	TRBJ1-1	ASSIDQGTEAF
10	TRBV28	TRBJ1-5	ASRSSGQPQH
14	TRBV12-5	TRBJ1-6	ASGLARQGPDSPLH
11	TRBV5-8	TRBJ1-1	ASSKRMNTEAF
13	TRBV6-2/TRBV6-3	TRBJ1-2	ASSRGQGGYYGYT
13	TRBV4-1	TRBJ2-3	ASSQDRGLTDTQY
14	TRBV28	TRBJ1-6	ASISGQGADNSPLH
14	TRBV7-6	TRBJ2-3	ASSLSTSGSTDTQY
15	TRBV7-9	TRBJ2-3	ASSLEGTGDYADTQY
13	TRBV7-9	TRBJ2-5	ASSERDLPEETQY